Below are 5 T cell receptor beta chains sequenced from a single sample in a study of T-cell reconstitution after alpha-beta-depleted transplantation in children. Unique molecular identifiers were incorporated when the TCRbeta library was constructed. TCRdb re-derived calls from the PCR reads in MiXCR, one entry per CDR3 protein. This table holds 700,000 to 850,000 distinct CDR3 sequences, approximately 15% found once. This specimen was PBMCs, mostly from graft donor cells, taken 360 days after TCRalphabeta/CD19-depleted stem cell transplant. The receptor source for this set is a male patient younger than 18 who had a stem cell transplant for acute lymphoblastic leukemia, so the T cells may come from the graft donor.

This clonotype was observed once. The rearrangement uses TRBV3-1 and TRBJ2-5; TRBD2 matches at 8 bases. V lost 2 bases, J lost 4 bases, and 12 bases stayed unmatched. This CDR3 is built from 17 residues. Germline assignment: CDR1 LGHDT and CDR2 YNNKEL (reference sequence). The CDR3 bases are TGTGCCAGCAGCCAACATGGACTAGCTGAGGGCGGAGAGACCCAGTACTTC. It codes for CASSQHGLAEGGETQYF.

The sample holds a few counts of this clonotype. The chain is built from TRBV12-3 or TRBV12-4 and TRBJ2-7; tentatively, D is TRBD1 (5 bases). V gave up 4 bases and J gave up 2 bases, with 12 bases separating them. This CDR3 region has 14 residues. The CDR3 coding sequence is TGTGCCAGCAGTTCGGACATTTATCCCTACGAGCAGTACTTC. Residues: CASSSDIYPYEQYF.

V and J are TRBV6-1 and TRBJ2-3, with 10 nucleotides matching TRBD2. From germline, CDR1 is MNHNS and CDR2 SASEGT. The CDR3 consists of 15 residues. V was clipped by 6 bases and J by 4 bases; unmatched bases: 7. CDR3 region: CASRQAGGHPDTQYF. DNA of the CDR3: TGTGCCAGCAGACAAGCGGGAGGGCACCCAGATACGCAGTATTTT.

In its sample, this clonotype was seen a few times. CDR3 sequence reads: CASSLVLAGALGEQFF. DNA of the CDR3: TGTGCCAGCAGCTTAGTCCTAGCGGGAGCTTTAGGTGAGCAGTTCTTC. The gene calls are TRBV7-2 and TRBJ2-1; 10 nucleotides agree with TRBD2. The CDR3 is 16 amino acids. Germline V gives CDR1 SGHTA, CDR2 FQGNSA. V gave up 1 base and J gave up 9 bases; unmatched junction bases: 9.

This clonotype came up a few times. The V and J genes are TRBV5-1 and TRBJ1-3, with 7 bases matching TRBD1. The V gene's germline CDR1 is SGHRS and CDR2 YFSETQ. Trimming took 5 bases from V and 0 from J; bases not matched to a gene: 8. This CDR3 has 16 amino acids. In nucleotides, the CDR3 is TGCGCCAGCAGACCGACAGGGATCTACTCTGGAAACACCATATATTTT. Translated: CASRPTGIYSGNTIYF.